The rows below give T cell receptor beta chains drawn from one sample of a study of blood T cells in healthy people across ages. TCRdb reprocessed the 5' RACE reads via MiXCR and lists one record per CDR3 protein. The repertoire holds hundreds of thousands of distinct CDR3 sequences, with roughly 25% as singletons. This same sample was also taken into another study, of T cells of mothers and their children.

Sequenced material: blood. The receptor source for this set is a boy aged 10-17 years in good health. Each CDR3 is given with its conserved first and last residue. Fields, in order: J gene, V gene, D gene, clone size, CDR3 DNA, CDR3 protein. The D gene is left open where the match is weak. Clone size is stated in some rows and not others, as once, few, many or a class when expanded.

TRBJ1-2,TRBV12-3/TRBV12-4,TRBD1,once,TGTGCCAGCAGTTTAGGAGGGGGCGCATATGGCTACACCTTC,CASSLGGGAYGYTF
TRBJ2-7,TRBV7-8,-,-,TGTGCCAGCAGCTTAGGTTTCAGGGGGGCCTACGAGCAGTACTTC,CASSLGFRGAYEQYF
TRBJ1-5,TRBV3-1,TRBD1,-,TGTGCCAGCAGCTCGGGACAGGGAGGACAGCCCCAGCATTTT,CASSSGQGGQPQHF
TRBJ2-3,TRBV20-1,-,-,TGCAGTGCTAGGGATAGAGGACAGAGCACAGATACGCAGTATTTT,CSARDRGQSTDTQYF
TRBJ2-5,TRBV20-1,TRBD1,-,TGCAGTGTCTCAGGACAGGCTAGTCAAGAGACCCAGTACTTC,CSVSGQASQETQYF
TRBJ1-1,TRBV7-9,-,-,TGTGCCAGCAGCTTTTTGGGCACTGAAGCTCTCTTT,CASSFLGTEALF
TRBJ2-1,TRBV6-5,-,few,TGTGCCACCTCGGGGCTACCAGGAGACAATGAGCAGTTCTTC,CATSGLPGDNEQFF
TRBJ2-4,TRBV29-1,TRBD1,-,TGCAGCGTAGGGGACAGGGAAGGCATTCAGTACTTC,CSVGDREGIQYF
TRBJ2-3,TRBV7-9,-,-,TGTGCCAGCAGCTTAGTTGTCGGCACAGATACGCAGTATTTT,CASSLVVGTDTQYF
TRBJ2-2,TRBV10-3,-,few,TGTGCCATCAGTGAGTCGTCGACAGGGAACACCGGGGAGCTGTTTTTT,CAISESSTGNTGELFF
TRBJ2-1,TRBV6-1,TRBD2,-,TGTGCCAGCACGCGTAGCGGGGCGCTCTCCTACAATGAGCAGTTCTTC,CASTRSGALSYNEQFF
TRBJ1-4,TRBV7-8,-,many,TGTGCCAGCAGCTTAGGCAGGGTTAATGAAAAACTGTTTTTT,CASSLGRVNEKLFF
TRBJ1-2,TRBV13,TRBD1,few,TGTGCCAGCAGCTCAGTACAGGGGTATGGCTACACCTTC,CASSSVQGYGYTF
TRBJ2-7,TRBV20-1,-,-,TGCAGTGCTATTTCAGGGTTTGAGTACGAGCAGTACTTC,CSAISGFEYEQYF
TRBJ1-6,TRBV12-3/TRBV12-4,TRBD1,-,TGTGCCAGCAGTCCTGGACAGGGCAGTTCACCCCTCCACTTT,CASSPGQGSSPLHF
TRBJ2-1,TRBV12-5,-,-,TGTGCTAGTGGTTTGGTTTCCGGCAATGAGCAGTTCTTC,CASGLVSGNEQFF
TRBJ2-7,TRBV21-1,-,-,TGTGCCAGCAGCAAGCTCGTACCTAGCTCGCTCCACGAGCAGTACTTC,CASSKLVPSSLHEQYF
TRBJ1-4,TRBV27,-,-,TGTGCCAGCAGTTCCTCTCCCGACAGCAGGGAAAAACTGTTTTTT,CASSSSPDSREKLFF
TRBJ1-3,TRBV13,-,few,TGTGCCAGCAGCTTCGAACAGAGCTCTGGAAACACCATATATTTT,CASSFEQSSGNTIYF
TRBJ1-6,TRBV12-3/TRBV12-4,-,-,TGTGCCAGCAGTTTATCAGGGGATGGATCACCCCTCCACTTT,CASSLSGDGSPLHF
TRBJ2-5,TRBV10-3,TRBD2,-,TGTGCCATCAGTGGGGGACTAGAGGAGACCCAGTACTTC,CAISGGLEETQYF
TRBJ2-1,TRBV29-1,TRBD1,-,TGCAGCGTTGAAGACCCCAGCAGGGGGTTTGTGAATGAGCAGTTCTTC,CSVEDPSRGFVNEQFF
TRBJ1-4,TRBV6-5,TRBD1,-,TGTGCCAGCAGTTACGGGACAGAGGAAGAAAAACTGTTTTTT,CASSYGTEEEKLFF
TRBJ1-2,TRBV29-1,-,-,TGCAGCGTCGTCAGGGGAGTAGGGTATGGCTACACCTTC,CSVVRGVGYGYTF
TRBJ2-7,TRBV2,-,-,TGTGCCAGCAATGCGATAAGGGGCTACTACGAGCAGTACTTC,CASNAIRGYYEQYF
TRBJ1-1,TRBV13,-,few,TGTGCCAGCAGGATCTACACGGACACTGAAGCTTTCTTT,CASRIYTDTEAFF
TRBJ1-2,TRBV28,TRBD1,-,TGTGCCAGCAGTACCGGGACAGAAAACCAATTCTATGGCTACACCTTC,CASSTGTENQFYGYTF
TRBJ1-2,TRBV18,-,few,TGTGCCAGCTCCCCGTCCCGGGACATAGATCCTGGCTACACCTTC,CASSPSRDIDPGYTF
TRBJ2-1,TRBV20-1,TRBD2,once,TGCAGTGCGACTAGCGGGAGTATTTGGATTGAGCAGTTCTTC,CSATSGSIWIEQFF